The present entry profiles one T cell receptor (beta chain) with its context. Its antigen has not been determined. Within one base of it there is no much larger clone, and no base qualities were kept. This record belongs to a study of cytomegalovirus exposure and HLA in healthy donors (TCRdb year 2017). For context, the study as a whole: An earlier analysis of approximately 640 of the donors reported more than 250 Gb of sequence data and 117 million unique TCR beta sequences from roughly 180 million T cells. The study profiled the T cell repertoires of about 640 subjects by immunosequencing and related them to cytomegalovirus serostatus. Besides the first cohort of more than 650 subjects, a separate validation cohort made up of 120 or so different subjects was used. The later analysis used no new phenotypic data to find candidate immune exposures, relying instead on TCR beta sequences and their occurrence across donors. Of the roughly 400 genotyped donors, 81% were placed in the genetic ancestry cluster associated with self-reported Caucasian donors. In an earlier analysis of 587 of the donors, high-throughput TCR beta sequencing was used to judge whether each TCR beta V gene segment behaved as functional or pseudogenic. In a later analysis, previously published TCR beta repertoires from 500 to 750 donors were re-analyzed and high-resolution HLA genotyping was added so that TCR occurrence patterns could be studied. Typing coverage differed by locus: A, B, C, DRB1 and DQB1 were typed in about 629-640 donors, DQA1 in 522, DPA1 in 600 to 610, and DPB1 in roughly 470. The study aimed to test whether cataloging public T cell receptors could reveal signatures of past pathogen exposure. On average, around 240,000 unique TCR beta nucleotide sequences were sequenced per donor among 398 genotyped donors of the cohort, with 15% to 20% of those sequences being non-productive. All discovery cohort repertoires had been generated on a single sequencing platform. An early release that covered several hundred HLA-typed donors contained approximately 320 gigabases of sequencing data and tens of millions of unique TCR sequences. Because of strong linkage in the cohort, roughly five DR-DQ haplotypes were treated as single units for association and clustering. A later genetic analysis used genome-wide SNP genotypes for about 60% of the roughly 700 donors, treating that subset as a discovery cohort. High-throughput TCR immunosequencing, statistical association of individual TCRs with disease status, and machine learning were combined to predict cytomegalovirus infection status. Alongside the repertoire data, information on donor age, sex, ethnicity and CMV serostatus was compiled. Both class I and class II loci were covered by HLA typing, at four-digit resolution. What the research found in general, with its limitations: While some public TCRs were present in many individuals, most TCR sequences turned up only very rarely across donors. When HLA alleles, especially DR and DQ, strongly co-occurred, attributing TCR associations to individual alleles was difficult. An earlier analysis of roughly 570 of the donors showed that most TCR beta V segments appeared in productive rearrangements either about 90% or about 30% of the time, which broadly matched IMGT annotations. Only TCR beta chains were sequenced in this cohort, and the absence of alpha or paired-chain data limited detectable features. The authors suggested that the approach could potentially be extended to other disease states and immunological phenotypes. Cytomegalovirus status was reported to be diagnosed by the classifier with high specificity and sensitivity in both the original and validation cohorts. A cluster of highly shared sequence variants was judged likely to represent a technical artifact of the sequencing pipeline. Because some donors lacked HLA typing at each locus, the association tests relied only on the typed subset. V-gene and J-gene trimming of TCR beta chains was associated with a missense DCLRE1C variant in a later genetic analysis, and the association was replicated in an independent cohort. Linkage disequilibrium might explain the correlated functional status among segregating V segments, but an unknown experimental factor could not be ruled out. Sequencing depth was assumed to be roughly uniform across donors in the presence/absence analyses, though that assumption may not hold. In a later genetic analysis, fewer N-insertions in productive TCRs were reported among donors in an Asian-associated ancestry cluster than the roughly 700-donor mean. Because counts were too low, around 18 rarely observed V segments, including chromosome 9 orphons, were left out of the earlier analysis of a few hundred of the donors. CMV serostatus was the only immune exposure information available for the cohort. A later analysis found that HLA-associated TCR beta chains were more clonally expanded and had lower generation probabilities than equally common non-associated chains. In the study, 150 to 200 TCR beta chains were listed as associated with cytomegalovirus. A further reported finding was that TCR beta sequences accurately predicted the HLA-A and HLA-B alleles for most subjects in the first cohort. A few of the identified cytomegalovirus-associated TCR beta chains were confirmed in vitro to be specific for cytomegalovirus antigens. Some IMGT-functional V segments, including TRBV6-2 and TRBV6-3, could not be told apart with the 87-base-pair reads, so those segments were excluded. Most CMV-associated TCR beta chains appeared to be HLA-restricted in a later analysis, and the HLA associations seemed to be driven largely by CMV exposure. A later analysis reported that several top co-occurrence clusters appeared linked to parvovirus B19, influenza, CMV and Epstein-Barr virus. In a later analysis, the rate of TCR association differed among HLA loci, with DRB1 alleles having the most associated TCRs and HLA-C alleles having the fewest. In a later analysis, 15,000 to 20,000 TCR beta sequences were associated with specific HLA alleles at a false discovery rate of 0.05.

Libraries were built with the immunoSEQ multiplex PCR assay. For the multiplex PCR, a mixture combining 60 forward primers for TCR Vbeta segments and 13 reverse primers for TCR Jbeta segments was used. Amplification of the CDR3 region of rearranged TCR beta genes was performed with a multiplex PCR assay on genomic DNA. The amplified TCR beta libraries were sequenced on the Illumina HiSeq System as 87-base-pair reads. Per the source publication's procedure: A later analysis counted some 80 million unique TCR beta chains across the 700 or so repertoires, and 9 million to 14 million of these chains were shared by at least two donors. Raw reads were error-corrected and collapsed into unique sequences by a nearest-neighbor algorithm in which closely related sequences were merged to remove PCR and sequencing errors. Alignment of CDR3 sequences to IMGT reference sequences was used to assign V, D and J gene segments. Each retained sequence needed at least a six-nucleotide match to both a V gene segment and a J gene segment. A rearrangement counted as productive if the CDR3 had no stop codons and remained in frame with V and J, and every other rearrangement counted as non-productive. Following IMGT convention, CDR3 was defined as the stretch from the second conserved V-encoded cysteine to the conserved J-encoded phenylalanine. Sequences without an unambiguous match to a single V gene segment were excluded from the earlier analysis of 587 of the donors. In an earlier analysis of 587 of the donors, a V segment was called functional when productive rearrangements were above 56.7%, and segregating when the standard deviation between donors exceeded 5%. A statistical classification framework was built for diagnosing cytomegalovirus status from the catalog of TCR beta chain sequences. In a later analysis, V and J genes were assigned by comparing TCR nucleotide sequences against IMGT/GENE-DB human TR gene sequences. Using the TCRdist pipeline, a later analysis assigned CDR3 sequences along with most-parsimonious VDJ recombination scenarios. In a later analysis, each TCR beta chain was defined by its CDR3 amino acid sequence together with its V-gene family, and reads lacking a unique V-gene family were excluded. As a way to deal with suspected cross-contamination and a sequencing artifact, a later analysis dropped more than 500 nucleotide sequences that were highly shared and had low generation probability. In a later analysis, a clonal expansion index was calculated for each public chain from normalized within-repertoire ranks of inferred template counts. In a later analysis, generation probabilities were computed using a VDJ recombination model fitted to out-of-frame rearrangements, and the results were checked against IGoR. In a later analysis, hypergeometric tests were used to score TCR-TCR, TCR-HLA and TCR-CMV co-occurrence, with a repertoire-size bias correction applied to TCR pairs. False discovery rates were estimated in a later analysis by permuting HLA or CMV assignments 20 times. In a later analysis, co-occurring TCRs were grouped using DBSCAN, and TCRdist sequence similarity was added for clustering within HLA-allele-positive subsets. For co-occurrence clustering, repertoires with fewer than 30,000 or more than 120,000 public chains were excluded, along with four to six repertoires with anomalous nucleotide sharing. TCRdb retrieved this table from immuneACCESS and kept in-frame rearrangements only. Not all clones are present; in checked studies, unresolved V genes account for under half, and no reason is known for the remainder. V and J calls and clone size come straight from that table; D and trimming were deduced from the DNA. Within this sample are 150,000 to 200,000 clones, with 80% of them counted one time only. The top ten clonotypes cover approximately 2% of the sample.

The cohort consisted of 600 to 700 healthy bone marrow donors. At the time of sampling, every cohort member was nominally healthy, though immune exposures that went unrecorded were likely present. The donor tested CMV seronegative and was one of the 352 seronegative cohort members. Every donor gave a peripheral blood sample, and the peripheral blood mononuclear cells from that sample were used for TCR beta sequencing. Genomic DNA was extracted from the blood cell samples with the Qiagen DNeasy Blood Extraction Kit. From the cysteine through the phenylalanine, the CDR3 covers 13 amino acids. Only the CDR3 DNA is retained, 39 bases long and in frame from the first base. At the junction V is shortened by 2 bases and J by 7 bases, with 9 bases in between. For CDR1 and CDR2, the germline V gene lists MGHDK and SYGVNS.

The chain links TRBV25-1 with TRBJ1-5, with no confidently assigned D gene. This clonotype originated in a woman aged 30 to 39 in good health and CMV-seronegative. The material sequenced was PBMCs. Read as DNA, the sequence is TGTGCCAGCAGTGAAATTGGCGGCCAGCCCCAGCATTTT. Its amino acids are CASSEIGGQPQHF.